Reported below is one TCR beta chain. This receptor's antigen is unknown. No much larger clone is present one base from it, and per-base qualities are unavailable. The sample carries other DNA sequences with the same CDR3. The sample's time point label, in plain terms: at surgical resection after neoadjuvant nivolumab +/- ipilimumab. The samples were obtained from NEOSTAR, a phase 2 randomized trial that tested neoadjuvant nivolumab or nivolumab plus ipilimumab, followed by surgery, in operable NSCLC. Receptor libraries were prepared by the immunoSEQ multiplex PCR assay. Per the original workflow: Repertoires were summarized by richness and clonality, and significantly expanded and contracted clones were identified between pre- and post-therapy samples. TCRdb carries this immuneACCESS record with in-frame sequences only. Its versions omit some clonotypes, under half of them owing to an unresolved V gene in the studies checked, with the rest unexplained. The D gene and trimming were derived from the DNA, and the V and J assignments and clone size from that table. A total of some 18,000 clones appear in this sample, roughly three quarters of them only once. The ten largest clonotypes hold over 6% of the sample.

Taken from cysteine to phenylalanine, the CDR3 has 14 residues. Just the 42-base CDR3 DNA is kept, in frame starting at base 1. V loses 1 base of germline sequence and J loses 1 base, and the interval between the two ends is 5 bases. CDR1 and CDR2 are drawn from the germline V gene: SGDLS, YYNGEE. The data stem from a study of neoadjuvant nivolumab and ipilimumab in lung cancer (TCRdb year 2020). Turning to the overall study: Nivolumab was administered intravenously at 3 mg/kg on days 1, 15 and 29, and in the combination arm ipilimumab 1 mg/kg was added on day 1 only. For each study arm, the primary endpoint of the trial was the rate of major pathologic response (MPR) in the intention-to-treat population. A total of around 45 patients with operable NSCLC were treated in the trial, with roughly 23 randomized to nivolumab monotherapy and about 21 randomized to nivolumab plus ipilimumab. TCR repertoires in pretherapy (baseline) peripheral blood were compared with TCR repertoires in tumors resected at surgery after neoadjuvant immune checkpoint blockade. Matched pretherapy and resected tumor pairs were analyzed from seven patients, of whom four had been treated with nivolumab and three with nivolumab plus ipilimumab. The investigation overall reported the following: TCR sequencing was performed in a small number of samples. A positive correlation was observed between pretherapy blood TCR richness and richness in tumors resected after neoadjuvant therapy (Spearman R ~ 0.82). Compared with tumor-adjacent uninvolved lung, resected tumors had greater TCR richness and clonality, and increases showed up in more of the dual-therapy-treated tumors. There was no significant correlation between TCR clonality and pathologic tumor regression, and just a single major-pathologic-response sample was available for the clonality-regression analysis. From pretherapy to surgery, increases in tumor T-cell richness and clonality were observed in three of three dual-therapy tumors but in only two of four nivolumab-treated tumors.

The sequence joins TRBV9 to TRBJ2-2, with the D segment identity uncertain. Sample: tumor tissue, taken after neoadjuvant nivolumab, alone or with ipilimumab, at or shortly before surgery. This TCR was recovered from an adult with non-small cell lung cancer. CDR3 reads: CASSVTGNTGELFF. The nucleotide sequence reads as follows: TGTGCCAGCAGCGTAACGGGGAACACCGGGGAGCTGTTTTTT.